This TCR beta chain was identified in a study of T cell clonotyping in hematopoietic cell transplantation. Study-level results: Pathologically expanded recipient clonotypes increased progressively from day 30 to day 180 as diversity fell. No sorting was done, leaving CD4 and CD8 contributions mixed.

In the case of this clone: The target antigen is unknown. One end of the junction is discordant with germline, which a read error may explain.

The method was immunoSEQ multiplex PCR; TCRdb's version includes in-frame clones alone and lacks a portion of them. The table shows 16,000 or so clones, with about 76% occurring only once. The source is a woman aged 55-70 years in good health. Some clones in this sample may be carry-over from other donors' samples. Sequencing was done on a sample of peripheral blood mononuclear cells.

The CDR3 loop reads CASNRQAHQPQHF. The DNA of the CDR3 is TGTGCTAGCAACCGACAGGCTCATCAGCCCCAGCATTTT. V and J are TRBV7-7 and TRBJ1-5; weak D call: TRBD1 (6 bases). Germline V gene lookup returns CDR1 SSHAT and CDR2 FNYEAQ (reference sequence). This CDR3 region has 13 residues. Complete variable domain (other parts from reference TRBV7-7 and TRBJ1-5): GAGVSQSPRYKVTKRGQDVTLRCDPISSHATLYWYQQALGQGPEFLTYFNYEAQPDKSGLPSDRFSAERPEGSISTLTIQRTEQRDSAMYRCASNRQAHQPQHFGDGTRLSIL.